The 4 T cell receptor beta chains below were found in one sample sequenced in a study of blood T cell repertoires in COVID-19. Assay used: immunoSEQ multiplex PCR; TCRdb lists only in-frame clones, some missing. The sample includes 150,000 to 200,000 clones, around 87% of them seen just once. The sequenced sample was peripheral blood. These receptors originate from a woman aged 70-85 years with COVID-19, enrolled during active disease.

The rearrangement joins TRBV25-1 to TRBJ2-3; 8 nucleotides align to TRBD1. The J segment lost 5 bases and the V segment lost 2 bases, leaving 3 bases of the junction unmatched. CDR1 and CDR2 from the germline V gene are MGHDK and SYGVNS. CDR3 size: 14 residues. CDR3 amino acids: CASSEDRGIDTQYF. The CDR3 coding sequence is TGTGCCAGCAGTGAAGACAGGGGTATAGATACGCAGTATTTT.

The chain employs TRBV4-1 and TRBJ1-5, with D possibly matching TRBD1 (6 bases). Trimming pared 0 bases from V and 6 bases from J, leaving 12 bases between. Germline assignment: CDR1 MGHRA and CDR2 YSYEKL. CDR3 length: 15 residues. CDR3 nucleotides: TGCGCCAGCAGCCAAGACAACAGGGTTGGTCAGCCCCAGCATTTT. Its translation: CASSQDNRVGQPQHF.

V gene TRBV6-4 combines with J gene TRBJ1-5, with D perhaps TRBD1 (5 bases). Germline CDR1 MRHNA, CDR2 SNTAGT. Trimming removed 3 bases from V and 4 bases from J, with 7 bases in between. This CDR3 has 13 amino acids. The CDR3, as DNA: TGTGCCAGCAGTGAGACAGTTAATCAGCCCCAGCATTTT. Its protein is CASSETVNQPQHF.

This chain joins TRBV11-2 and TRBJ2-1, with 7 bases lining up with TRBD2. In germline, CDR1 is SGHAT, CDR2 FQNNGV. CDR3 size: 15 residues. J gave up 5 bases and V 4 bases, and 8 bases lay outside the gene matches. CDR3 residues: CASSSPGLPDNEQFF. For the CDR3, the DNA is TGTGCCAGCAGCTCCCCGGGACTACCCGACAATGAGCAGTTCTTC.